The sequence of this TCR beta chain was determined in a study of cytomegalovirus exposure and HLA in healthy donors. CDR1 and CDR2 from the germline V gene are LNHDA and SQIVND (reference sequence). The CDR3 is 12 amino acids. The V and J ends lost 3 bases and 11 bases respectively, with 13 bases between them. Primers: 60 Vbeta forward and 13 Jbeta reverse. The method was immunoSEQ multiplex PCR; TCRdb's version includes in-frame clones alone and lacks a portion of them. The data show 91,000 or so clones, 76% seen once. Study-wide points: A classifier reportedly called cytomegalovirus status with high sensitivity and specificity. Later, TCR association rates were found to vary by HLA locus, highest for DRB1 and lowest for HLA-C. Sequencing depth across donors, presence/absence analyses assumed, was roughly uniform.

On this clone: Its antigen is as yet unknown.

This receptor was obtained from a man aged 25-45 years in good health and CMV-seropositive. The sample comprised PBMCs. V is TRBV19 and J is TRBJ1-1, with a possible D match to TRBD1 (5 bases). CDR3 nucleotide sequence: TGTGCCAGTAGTATTCCGGCAGGGCTGGCTTTCTTT. Protein: CASSIPAGLAFF.